The 31 T cell receptor beta chains below were found in one sample sequenced in a study of vaccination and CD4 T cells after COVID-19. These receptors lack a known antigen. Indicated treatment: roughly 11-day PBMC culture with coronavirus spike peptide pools or control peptides (ViraFEST assay). The Oncomine TCR Beta short-read assay sequenced DNA from cultured CD4+ T cells. Using its own MiXCR run on the PCR reads, TCRdb lists one record per CDR3 protein. The sample carries approximately 9,500 distinct CDR3 sequences, 30% recorded once. The source was CD4+ T cells from blood, cultured in vitro, collected after SARS-CoV-2 vaccination. These receptors came from a human donor who had recovered from COVID-19.

This clonotype has only a few counts. This chain uses TRBV6-1 with TRBJ1-2; 8 nucleotides align to TRBD1. This CDR3 is 12 amino acids long. J gave up 8 bases and V 7 bases, and 6 bases lay outside the gene matches. Germline CDR1 reads MNHNS; CDR2 reads SASEGT. The CDR3 bases are TGTGCCAGCACCTCGACAGGGGCCGGCTACACCTTC. Its protein is CASTSTGAGYTF.

The sample holds a few counts of this clonotype. This chain uses TRBV11-2 with TRBJ2-3; 10 nucleotides line up with TRBD1. The CDR3 totals 15 residues. The ends lost 4 bases at V and 4 bases at J; junction bases unmatched: 5. Looked up from germline, CDR1 is SGHAT and CDR2 is FQNNGV. The DNA for the CDR3 is TGTGCCAGCAGCTCTAGGGACAGGGGCGCAGATACGCAGTATTTT. Translating it yields CASSSRDRGADTQYF.

Worth noting for this clonotype: A much more abundant neighbour one base away suggests this may be a read error. The chain joins TRBV20-1 to TRBJ1-5; TRBD1 is a possible D gene (6 bases). The CDR3 totals 15 residues. Per germline, CDR1 DFQATT and CDR2 SNEGSKA (reference sequence). The CDR3 DNA reads as TGCAGTGCTAGACTGGCACAGGGCAGCAATCAGCTCCAGCATTTT. Translation: CSARLAQGSNQLQHF.

This clonotype was found a few times. The gene calls are TRBV6-1 and TRBJ1-1; D is ambiguous. The CDR3 totals 14 residues. CDR1 is MNHNS, CDR2 SASEGT, per germline. The germline V and J ends were trimmed by 0 bases and 1 base, with 6 bases remaining between them. CDR3 sequence reads: CASSEANRNTEAFF. DNA of the CDR3: TGTGCCAGCAGTGAAGCGAACAGGAACACTGAAGCTTTCTTT.

CDR3 region: CASSERSPSGVGFF. In DNA form, the CDR3 reads TGTGCCAGCAGTGAACGATCACCTTCGGGGGTGGGGTTCTTC. The genes are TRBV2 and TRBJ2-1; the D gene is possibly TRBD2 (6 bases). Per germline, CDR1 SNHLY and CDR2 FYNNEI. The length of the CDR3 is 14 residues. The V gene lost 2 bases and the J gene lost 15 bases, with 20 bases spanning the gap.

The V and J genes are TRBV5-1 and TRBJ2-5, with 8 nucleotides matching TRBD1. This CDR3 comprises 17 residues. The V gene's germline CDR1 is SGHRS and CDR2 YFSETQ. V was clipped by 0 bases and J by 5 bases; unmatched bases: 12. Written as DNA, the CDR3 is TGCGCCAGCAGCTTGGCCCGCTCGACAGGGGCGGGGGAGACCCAGTACTTC. It is translated as CASSLARSTGAGETQYF.

This chain uses TRBV12-3 or TRBV12-4 with TRBJ2-2, with 8 bases aligning to TRBD2. The CDR3 covers 17 residues. J gave up 7 bases and V 5 bases, and 15 bases lay outside the gene matches. The CDR3 DNA follows: TGTGCCAGCAGTCCCCGGGTAGCGGGTGCGGGGGGCGGGGAGCTGTTTTTT. Residues: CASSPRVAGAGGGELFF.

V gene TRBV11-2 combines with J gene TRBJ1-3; the match to TRBD1 covers 11 bases. The V and J ends lost 6 bases and 2 bases, in that order; junction bases with no gene match: 15. Per the germline V gene, CDR1 is SGHAT and CDR2 is FQNNGV. CDR3 length: 19 amino acids. The CDR3 loop is CASSPRDWTGGLAGNTIYF. In DNA form, the CDR3 reads TGTGCCAGCAGTCCTCGAGACTGGACAGGGGGCTTGGCTGGAAACACCATATATTTT.

The chain employs TRBV19 and TRBJ1-5; D is undetermined. CDR3 length: 12 residues. Germline CDR1 and CDR2: LNHDA and SQIVND (reference sequence). V dropped 3 bases and J dropped 4 bases, with 4 bases sitting between them. The CDR3 DNA reads TGTGCCAGTAGTATTGGGAATCAGCCCCAGCATTTT. This gives the protein CASSIGNQPQHF.

J is TRBJ1-6 and V is TRBV28; D possibly corresponds to TRBD1 (5 bases). Trimming cost V 3 bases and J 9 bases, with 18 bases left between them. Germline V gene data show CDR1 as MDHEN and CDR2 as SYDVKM. The CDR3 is 16 residues long. CDR3 in amino acids: CASSFPYGGRSSPLHF. The CDR3 nucleotides read TGTGCCAGCAGTTTCCCCTACGGGGGGAGGAGTTCACCCCTCCACTTT.

The rearrangement links TRBV6-1 to TRBJ2-1; 16 bases align to TRBD2. V lost 2 bases, J lost 4 bases, and 5 bases stayed unmatched. CDR3 length: 18 amino acids. Germline CDR1 is MNHNS and CDR2 is SASEGT. The CDR3 protein is CASSERGTSGRAYNEQFF. DNA for the CDR3: TGTGCCAGCAGTGAAAGGGGGACTAGCGGGAGGGCTTACAATGAGCAGTTCTTC.

This clonotype appeared a few times. The chain links TRBV7-2 to TRBJ1-1; D is possibly TRBD1 (5 bases). The length of the CDR3 is 15 residues. In germline, CDR1 is SGHTA, CDR2 FQGNSA. V was cut by 1 base and J by 5 bases, with 14 bases left in between. CDR3 amino acids: CASSLVAREGTEAFF. The CDR3 coding sequence is TGTGCCAGCAGCTTAGTGGCCAGGGAAGGTACTGAAGCTTTCTTT.

The chain combines TRBV30 with TRBJ2-2; D uncertain. The V end was cut by 3 bases, the J end by 2 bases, with 4 bases between. This CDR3 has 12 amino acids. The V gene's germline CDR1 is GTSNPN and CDR2 SVGIG (reference sequence). The CDR3 DNA is TGTGCCTGGAGCCAAAACACCGGGGAGCTGTTTTTT. It specifies CAWSQNTGELFF.

The chain carries TRBV7-2 and TRBJ1-4; 7 bases align to TRBD1. This CDR3 has 18 residues. The trim removed 4 bases at V and 3 bases at J, leaving 14 bases unmatched. CDR1 is SGHTA, CDR2 FQGNSA, per germline. The CDR3 sequence is CASSSPFTRGQPNEKLFF. The CDR3, as DNA: TGTGCCAGCAGCTCGCCGTTCACGAGGGGGCAACCTAATGAAAAACTGTTTTTT.

The rearrangement uses TRBV4-1 and TRBJ1-2, with a possible D match to TRBD1 (5 bases). The CDR3 consists of 12 residues. Germline loops: CDR1 MGHRA, CDR2 YSYEKL. V was cut by 4 bases and J by 8 bases, with 11 bases left in between. The CDR3: CASSPGDWGYTF. CDR3 DNA: TGCGCCAGCAGCCCGGGGGATTGGGGCTACACCTTC.

This clonotype was found a few times. The genes are TRBV29-1 and TRBJ2-5, with a possible D match to TRBD2 (6 bases). Trimming shortened V by 5 bases and J by 1 base, and 14 bases separated the two germline ends. Germline CDR1 SQVTM, CDR2 ANQGSEA. This CDR3 comprises 14 residues. CDR3 region: CSVLKEGSQETQYF. In DNA form, the CDR3 reads TGCAGCGTTCTCAAGGAGGGATCCCAAGAGACCCAGTACTTC.

The rearrangement uses TRBV6-2 or TRBV6-3 and TRBJ1-2; 9 bases map to TRBD1. Germline V CDR1 and CDR2: MNHEY, SVGEGT. The CDR3 length is 16 residues. The V and J ends lost 3 bases and 7 bases, in that order; junction bases with no gene match: 12. CDR3 nucleotide sequence: TGTGCCAGCAGTTATATGTCGTTGAACAGGGGGCTTGGCTACACCTTC. It encodes CASSYMSLNRGLGYTF.

This chain links TRBV5-4 with TRBJ2-5, with D perhaps matching TRBD2 (5 bases). Germline lookup yields CDR1 SGHNT and CDR2 YYREEE (reference sequence). This CDR3 region has 14 residues. The V end lost 4 bases, the J end lost 2 bases, and 12 bases lay between the germline ends. CDR3 loop: CASSRKLGQETQYF. Here the CDR3 DNA reads TGTGCCAGCAGCCGAAAACTAGGTCAAGAGACCCAGTACTTC.

This clonotype was counted a few times. The V gene is TRBV6-1, the J gene TRBJ2-1; TRBD1 matches 10 bases. Germline V gene lookup returns CDR1 MNHNS and CDR2 SASEGT. The CDR3 has 16 amino acids. V gave up 5 bases and J gave up 6 bases; unmatched junction bases: 10. Written as DNA, the CDR3 is TGTGCCAGCAGTCTTAAGCCCGGGACAGGGGTCAATGAGCAGTTCTTC. Translating it yields CASSLKPGTGVNEQFF.

This clonotype has only a few counts. The rearrangement joins TRBV20-1 to TRBJ2-4, with 11 bases matching TRBD2. The CDR3 totals 17 residues. Germline lookup yields CDR1 DFQATT and CDR2 SNEGSKA (reference sequence). Losses at the gene ends were 2 bases for V and 0 bases for J; bases not matched to a gene: 6. The CDR3 spells CSARQVAGGLAKNIQYF. CDR3 DNA: TGCAGTGCTAGACAGGTAGCGGGAGGGTTAGCCAAAAACATTCAGTACTTC.

The chain employs TRBV6-5 and TRBJ2-1; D is ambiguous. V was shortened by 0 bases and J by 0 bases, with 6 bases between the two germline ends. From germline, CDR1 is MNHEY and CDR2 SVGAGI. The length of the CDR3 is 15 residues. CDR3 loop: CASSYSDGSYNEQFF. In DNA, the CDR3 is TGTGCCAGCAGTTACTCCGACGGCTCCTACAATGAGCAGTTCTTC.

This sequence joins TRBV5-1 and TRBJ1-2; no clear D gene. Trimming removed 0 bases from V and 8 bases from J, with 11 bases in between. Per germline, CDR1 SGHRS and CDR2 YFSETQ. The CDR3 extends over 13 amino acids. CDR3 DNA: TGCGCCAGCAGCTTGGTGTCGACGGAGGGCTACACCTTC. Translating it yields CASSLVSTEGYTF.

The rearrangement links TRBV20-1 to TRBJ1-1; D perhaps matches TRBD1 (5 bases). Germline CDR1 DFQATT, CDR2 SNEGSKA (reference sequence). Trimming stripped 1 base from V and 2 bases from J, with 8 bases between. CDR3 length: 13 residues. The CDR3 is CSARGTGNTEAFF. CDR3 bases: TGCAGTGCTAGAGGAACAGGCAACACTGAAGCTTTCTTT.

This clonotype was found a few times. This CDR3 is CASSSKQGPSSYEQYF. The CDR3 region has the DNA TGTGCCAGCAGTTCAAAACAGGGGCCATCCAGTTACGAGCAGTACTTC. The J gene is TRBJ2-7, the V gene TRBV6-2 or TRBV6-3, with 7 bases matching TRBD1. J lost 4 bases, V lost 4 bases, and 13 bases had no gene match. Germline V gene data show CDR1 as MNHEY and CDR2 as SVGEGT. The CDR3 totals 16 residues.

J is TRBJ2-5 and V is TRBV18; D gene uncertain. V shed 3 bases and J shed 2 bases, with 10 bases lying between them. CDR1 is KGHSH and CDR2 is LQKENI in the germline V gene. This CDR3 is 14 amino acids long. As DNA, the CDR3 is TGTGCCAGCTCACCCACGGCAGGTCAAGAGACCCAGTACTTC. This gives the protein CASSPTAGQETQYF.

V is TRBV7-9 and J is TRBJ2-3; D possibly uses TRBD1 or TRBD2 (5 bases each). CDR3 size: 16 residues. Between the trimmed V and J ends, which lost 5 bases and 2 bases, there was a span of 17 bases. Germline CDR1 reads SEHNR; CDR2 reads FQNEAQ (reference sequence). CDR3 coding DNA: TGTGCCAGCAGCCGTGTGGCGCGAGGGGTCACAGATACGCAGTATTTT. It translates to CASSRVARGVTDTQYF.

The chain recombines TRBV18 with TRBJ2-1; D might be TRBD1 (6 bases). The CDR3 is made up of 13 amino acids. The V end lost 3 bases, the J end lost 6 bases, and 9 bases lay between the germline ends. The germline V gene encodes CDR1 KGHSH and CDR2 LQKENI. CDR3 in DNA: TGTGCCAGCTCACCGGACAGACTCAATGAGCAGTTCTTC. This gives the protein CASSPDRLNEQFF.

This clonotype is medium-sized within its sample. The chain has TRBV20-1 and TRBJ1-5; D remains unclear. Germline V lookup: CDR1 DFQATT, CDR2 SNEGSKA (reference sequence). Trimming shortened V by 1 base and J by 4 bases, and 8 bases separated the two germline ends. The CDR3 has 13 residues. CDR3: CSARGLGNQPQHF. In DNA, the CDR3 is TGCAGTGCTAGAGGGTTGGGAAATCAGCCCCAGCATTTT.

The chain recombines TRBV5-1 with TRBJ2-7; D tentatively fits TRBD1 or TRBD2 (5 bases each). V was pared by 0 bases and J by 7 bases, with 14 bases between. This CDR3 is 14 amino acids long. Germline V gives CDR1 SGHRS, CDR2 YFSETQ. The DNA of the CDR3 is TGCGCCAGCAGCTTGGTCGGGGCAGTGTGGGAGCAGTACTTC. It translates to CASSLVGAVWEQYF.

This clonotype has just a few counts. The chain recombines TRBV20-1 with TRBJ2-1; D is uncertain. The germline V gene encodes CDR1 DFQATT and CDR2 SNEGSKA (reference sequence). Trimming left V 6 bases short and J 4 bases short, with 13 bases between. CDR3 length: 13 amino acids. The CDR3 DNA reads TGCAGTGCAGAATTGACGGATTACAATGAGCAGTTCTTC. Translated: CSAELTDYNEQFF.

This chain joins TRBV20-1 and TRBJ1-5; no definite D call. The length of the CDR3 is 14 residues. The V end lost 1 base, the J end lost 7 bases, and 14 bases lay between the germline ends. CDR1 and CDR2 (germline): DFQATT, SNEGSKA (reference sequence). This chain's CDR3 is CSARGNGGRQPQHF. CDR3 DNA sequence: TGCAGTGCTAGAGGGAACGGTGGGAGGCAGCCCCAGCATTTT.